In its sample, the clone carrying this T cell receptor (beta chain) was seen many times. Its antigen is not identified. This entry belongs to a study of Graves' ophthalmopathy and Graves' hyperthyroidism. CDR3 regions of TCR beta were amplified from RNA transcripts. The first round was an RT-PCR with HTBI primers, and the second round was a multiplex PCR. TCRdb independently ran MiXCR on the multiplex PCR reads; one entry per CDR3 protein. This table has a few hundred thousand distinct CDR3 sequences, 17% appearing once. Stable hyperthyroidism was defined by absence of ophthalmopathy within 18 months of follow-up. Germline-derived CDR1 and CDR2 are SGHTA and FQGNSA. Trimming at V came to 1 base and at J to 2 bases, leaving 4 bases not matched to a gene. This CDR3 has 15 amino acids. Study conclusions and caveats: The blood repertoire also included most expanded thyroid clonotypes above 0.001 frequency.

V gene TRBV7-2 combines with J gene TRBJ1-2; TRBD1 agrees at 7 bases. This receptor was identified in an adult woman with stable Graves' hyperthyroidism. Material for sequencing was peripheral blood. CDR3 DNA: TGTGCCAGCAGCTTAGTCGCACAGGGGAACTATGGCTACACCTTC. It is translated as CASSLVAQGNYGYTF. The full variable domain, with the rest looked up from reference TRBV7-2 and TRBJ1-2, is GAGVSQSPSNKVTEKGKDVELRCDPISGHTALYWYRQSLGQGLEFLIYFQGNSAPDKSGLPSDRFSAERTGGSVSTLTIQRTQQEDSAVYLCASSLVAQGNYGYTFGSGTRLTVV.